This TCR beta chain is from a study of CD8 T cells in ankylosing spondylitis. TCRdb analysed the 5' RACE reads with MiXCR anew, one entry per CDR3 protein. The sample gives a few hundred thousand distinct CDR3 sequences, roughly 8% of which show up once; 13% to 15% is in the top ten. Study outcomes and limitations: Disease-associated clones were CD8+ and fairly uncommon in peripheral blood. In reactive arthritis synovial fluid and blood, some motif variants had been reported before. In ankylosing spondylitis blood, a motif of roughly eight highly homologous TCR beta variants appeared characteristic.

Note on this clonotype: The antigen is unknown.

Germline CDR1 reads GTSNPN; CDR2 reads SVGIG (reference sequence). Trimming stripped 3 bases from V and 9 bases from J, with 23 bases between. This CDR3 is built from 15 residues. This clonotype originated in a male donor with ankylosing spondylitis. Sequencing was carried out using blood, either unsorted or a sorted T cell fraction (not recorded which). The chain uses TRBV30 and TRBJ1-1; possible D gene TRBD1, 6 bases. CDR3 loop: CAWRGPGGPLKQAFF. For the CDR3, the DNA is TGTGCCTGGAGAGGGCCCGGGGGGCCACTGAAGCAAGCTTTCTTT.